This TCR beta chain was captured by sequencing in a study of T-cell reconstitution after alpha-beta-depleted transplantation in children. Study-level points and caveats: Roughly two months post-transplant, alpha-beta T cells reportedly originated from several hundred graft clones that had expanded. Among T cells one year after transplant, newly produced cells accounted for most counts and diversity. Surviving thymic progenitors and recipient T cells were the source of high TCRbeta diversity at day 60 in some patients.

Construction of the TCRbeta library involved unique molecular identifiers. TCRdb fed the PCR reads into MiXCR, producing one record per CDR3 protein. The table records roughly 200,000 distinct CDR3 sequences, about 6.6% of them present only once. V was clipped by 7 bases and J by 4 bases, with 13 bases between them. This CDR3 spans 13 amino acids. The germline gives CDR1 SEHNR, CDR2 FQNEAQ (reference sequence). This clonotype showed up many times. Its antigen remains unknown. This TCR came from a boy aged 2 to 9 with acute lymphoblastic leukemia, due to receive a stem cell transplant. The V call is TRBV7-9, the J call TRBJ1-1; the D gene is possibly TRBD1 (5 bases). The specimen was PBMCs, collected before TCRalphabeta/CD19-depleted stem cell transplant. The CDR3 reads CASTRAGGTEAFF. In DNA, the CDR3 is TGTGCCAGCACCCGGGCGGGGGGCACTGAAGCTTTCTTT. Full variable domain (missing parts from reference TRBV7-9 and TRBJ1-1): DTGVSQNPRHKITKRGQNVTFRCDPISEHNRLYWYRQTLGQGPEFLTYFQNEAQLEKSRLLSDRFSAERPKGSFSTLEIQRTEQGDSAMYLCASTRAGGTEAFFGQGTRLTVV.